Following are 30 T cell receptor beta chains from one sample sequenced in a study of blood T cells in healthy people across ages (dated by TCRdb to the mid-2010s). Libraries were made using 5' RACE. Sequenced using an Illumina HiSeq 2500. A second about 7 to 12 cycle PCR used a sample-barcoded 5' primer and a J-beta primer mix. TCRdb passed the public sequencing reads through fastp at Q25 and MiXCR, retaining productive beta sequences. Identical CDR3 proteins give one entry, which carries the most common genes and DNA. The table for this sample lists about 1,500,000 distinct CDR3 sequences; 28% of them were counted only once. 6.5% to 8.5% of the sample rests with the top ten. Sequenced material: blood. Receptor source: a woman aged 25-40 years in good health.

The chain couples TRBV9 to TRBJ2-6; no firm D call. Germline V CDR1 and CDR2: SGDLS, YYNGEE. CDR3 length: 14 amino acids. V lost 6 bases to trimming and J lost 4 bases, with 11 bases between them. The CDR3 loop is CASNETHGANVLTF. CDR3 sequence (DNA): TGTGCCAGCAACGAAACCCACGGGGCCAACGTCCTGACTTTC.

This rearrangement joins TRBV5-1 to TRBJ2-3, with 15 bases identical to TRBD2. Trimming removed 4 bases from V and 4 bases from J; junction bases left unmatched: 7. The CDR3 runs 17 residues. Germline lookup yields CDR1 SGHRS and CDR2 YFSETQ. The CDR3 protein is CASSPGLAGGFADTQYF. The CDR3 DNA follows: TGCGCCAGCAGCCCGGGACTAGCGGGGGGCTTTGCAGATACGCAGTATTTT.

The rearrangement uses TRBV7-2 and TRBJ2-3, with TRBD2 matching 11 bases. Germline-derived CDR1 and CDR2 are SGHTA and FQGNSA. The CDR3 spans 17 residues. Trimming at V came to 3 bases and at J to 4 bases, leaving 9 bases not matched to a gene. The CDR3 is CASSLKHSGRGPDTQYF. The CDR3 DNA reads as TGTGCCAGCAGCTTGAAGCATAGCGGGAGGGGCCCAGATACGCAGTATTTT.

The gene calls are TRBV15 and TRBJ2-1, with TRBD2 matching 7 bases. V shed 0 bases, J shed 6 bases, and the junction held 5 bases outside the gene matches. Germline CDR1 LNHNV, CDR2 YYDKDF (reference sequence). This CDR3 is built from 15 residues. Here the CDR3 DNA reads TGTGCCACCAGCAGAGAAGAAGCGGGGTTCAATGAGCAGTTCTTC. This encodes CATSREEAGFNEQFF.

On this clonotype itself: A much more abundant neighbour one base away suggests this may be a read error. This chain connects TRBV28 to TRBJ2-7; 8 nucleotides match TRBD1. V shed 5 bases, J shed 3 bases, and the junction held 6 bases outside the gene matches. The germline CDR1 and CDR2 sequences are MDHEN and SYDVKM. This CDR3 comprises 14 residues. CDR3 bases: TGTGCCAGCAGTCGACAGGGGATCCTCTACGAGCAGTACTTC. Its protein is CASSRQGILYEQYF.

This clonotype has a handful of counts. The chain couples TRBV28 to TRBJ2-7; D is ambiguous. Trimming stripped 2 bases from V and 0 bases from J, with 5 bases between. Germline V gene sequence: CDR1 MDHEN, CDR2 SYDVKM. This CDR3 spans 13 amino acids. The CDR3 is CASSLTHSYEQYF. CDR3 bases: TGTGCCAGCAGTTTAACCCACTCCTACGAGCAGTACTTC.

This clonotype has more than one count but fewer than ten. The rearrangement uses TRBV9 and TRBJ2-1; 7 nucleotides match TRBD1. V lost 3 bases and J lost 9; bases outside the gene matches: 6. Looked up from germline, CDR1 is SGDLS and CDR2 is YYNGEE. CDR3 length: 13 residues. CDR3 DNA: TGTGCCAGCAGCGCGACAGGGCTAGTTGAGCAGTTCTTC. This encodes CASSATGLVEQFF.

This clonotype showed up just a few times. V is TRBV18 and J is TRBJ2-1; TRBD1 matches at 8 bases. V lost 8 bases, J lost 6 bases, and 6 bases stayed unmatched. This CDR3 contains 13 residues. Germline V gene data show CDR1 as KGHSH and CDR2 as LQKENI. The CDR3 nucleotides are TGTGCCAGCGCGACAGGGGTAGGCAATGAGCAGTTCTTC. Translating gives CASATGVGNEQFF.

As to this clonotype: Just one base apart from a much larger clone, this may be a read error. The chain has TRBV5-1 and TRBJ2-1; 9 bases agree with TRBD2. The J call may be in error: the DNA end matches TRBJ2-7 better. There are 14 residues in the CDR3. Per the germline V gene, CDR1 is SGHRS and CDR2 is YFSETQ. The CDR3 loop reads CASSASGVYNEQYF. In nucleotides, the CDR3 is TGCGCCAGCAGCGCTAGCGGGGTCTACAATGAGCAGTACTTC.

This chain connects TRBV27 to TRBJ2-1; 11 bases agree with TRBD2. CDR1 is MNHEY, CDR2 SMNVEV, per germline (reference sequence). J gave up 0 bases and V 3 bases, and 13 bases lay outside the gene matches. The CDR3 is 20 amino acids. The CDR3, as DNA: TGTGCCAGCAGTTTTGAGTCAGGGACTAGCGGAGGGAGCTCCTACAATGAGCAGTTCTTC. Translation: CASSFESGTSGGSSYNEQFF.

The chain couples TRBV9 to TRBJ2-3; 7 bases are shared with TRBD2. CDR1 SGDLS and CDR2 YYNGEE come from the germline V gene. V shed 0 bases and J 0 bases; nucleotides not matched to a gene: 4. This CDR3 contains 16 residues. In nucleotides, the CDR3 is TGTGCCAGCAGCGTAGGGTCTAGCGGTAGCACAGATACGCAGTATTTT. It encodes CASSVGSSGSTDTQYF.

This clonotype was recorded a few times. The gene calls are TRBV20-1 and TRBJ1-5; the match to TRBD1 covers 9 bases. This CDR3 contains 17 residues. The V gene's germline CDR1 is DFQATT and CDR2 SNEGSKA (reference sequence). V was pared by 6 bases and J by 1 base, with 13 bases of the junction left unmatched. CDR3 in DNA: TGCAGTGCAGCAACAGGGGGCGGATTGAACAGCAATCAGCCCCAGCATTTT. This sequence encodes CSAATGGGLNSNQPQHF.

The chain combines TRBV6-5 with TRBJ2-7; TRBD2 matches at 12 bases. V trimming: 6 bases; J trimming: 7 bases; junction bases outside the gene matches: 13. The CDR3 spans 16 residues. Germline CDR1 reads MNHEY; CDR2 reads SVGAGI. The CDR3: CASSLQLAGGLREQYF. The CDR3 region has the DNA TGTGCCAGCAGCTTACAACTAGCGGGGGGACTTCGGGAGCAGTACTTC.

This clonotype was picked up a small number of times. The rearrangement joins TRBV21-1 to TRBJ2-5; TRBD2 is taken as the D call from the table, unchecked against the DNA. TRBV21-1 represents a pseudogene. CDR3 size: 18 residues. The CDR3 nucleotides read TGTGCCAGCAGCAAAGCGGCCCCTAGCGTAAGACCTCAAGAGACCCAGTACTTC. Amino acids: CASSKAAPSVRPQETQYF.

This clonotype has a handful of counts. The chain joins TRBV7-9 to TRBJ2-5, with no clear D. The germline V and J ends were trimmed by 5 bases and 0 bases, with 16 bases remaining between them. The CDR3 is 16 residues long. CDR1 SEHNR and CDR2 FQNEAQ come from the germline V gene (reference sequence). CDR3 amino acids: CASSPTDPQYQETQYF. Here the CDR3 DNA reads TGTGCCAGCAGCCCGACGGACCCACAGTACCAAGAGACCCAGTACTTC.

J is TRBJ2-7 and V is TRBV7-2; 7 positions agree with TRBD1. The DNA end is more similar to TRBJ2-5, so the J call may be wrong. Germline V gene sequence: CDR1 SGHTA, CDR2 FQGNSA. The CDR3 sequence is 15 residues long. The CDR3: CASSLHRDSQKTQYF. CDR3 nucleotide sequence: TGTGCCAGCAGCTTACATCGGGACAGTCAGAAGACCCAGTACTTC.

This clonotype showed up many times. The J gene is TRBJ1-2, the V gene TRBV12-3 or TRBV12-4; D remains ambiguous. V was trimmed by 8 bases and J by 2 bases, leaving 6 bases between them. The CDR3 loop spans 11 amino acids. The CDR3 bases are TGTGCCAGCGAAGACAACTATGGCTACACCTTC. Protein product: CASEDNYGYTF.

On this clonotype: The CDR3 end shows no conserved phenylalanine or tryptophan, and so a read error is likely. This chain connects TRBV29-1 to TRBJ2-1; 8 positions agree with TRBD2. V trimming: 4 bases; J trimming: 4 bases; junction bases outside the gene matches: 6. The germline V gene encodes CDR1 SQVTM and CDR2 ANQGSEA. The CDR3 loop spans 14 amino acids. CDR3 coding DNA: TGCAGCGTTGTGACGGGAGGGGGTTACAATGAGCAGTTCTTA. This codes for CSVVTGGGYNEQFL.

The chain combines TRBV7-2 with TRBJ2-3; 7 nucleotides match TRBD1. Trimming took 5 bases from V and 2 from J; bases not matched to a gene: 7. This CDR3 spans 15 amino acids. CDR1 and CDR2 (germline): SGHTA, FQGNSA. DNA for the CDR3: TGTGCCAGCAGCCGTCCCGGGACAGACACAGATACGCAGTATTTT. Protein: CASSRPGTDTDTQYF.

In its sample, this clonotype was seen many times. V and J are TRBV29-1 and TRBJ2-5, with 7 bases identical to TRBD2. The CDR3 covers 12 residues. In germline, CDR1 is SQVTM, CDR2 ANQGSEA. The V gene end was trimmed by 8 bases and the J gene end by 5 bases; junction bases not matched to a gene: 8. Written as DNA, the CDR3 is TGCAGCTCGGGCGGGAGCGCTGAGACCCAGTACTTC. This codes for CSSGGSAETQYF. Using reference TRBV29-1 and TRBJ2-5 for the parts outside the CDR3, the full variable domain is SAVISQKPSRDICQRGTSLTIQCQVDSQVTMMFWYRQQPGQSLTLIATANQGSEATYESGFVIDKFPISRPNLTFSTLTVSNMSPEDSSIYLCSSGGSAETQYFGPGTRLLVL.

This clonotype occurred a few times. The V gene is TRBV2, the J gene TRBJ2-4; D remains ambiguous. Deletions cut 6 bases from V and 0 bases from J, with 15 bases between. Germline V gene lookup returns CDR1 SNHLY and CDR2 FYNNEI. The CDR3 is 16 residues long. CDR3 residues: CASRNGHSRAKNIQYF. CDR3 nucleotide sequence: TGTGCCAGCAGGAACGGGCATTCTAGAGCCAAAAACATTCAGTACTTC.

A few counts support this clonotype. The rearrangement links TRBV5-1 to TRBJ2-1; D may be TRBD2 (7 bases). Germline V gene sequence: CDR1 SGHRS, CDR2 YFSETQ. CDR3 length: 15 residues. Trimming removed 0 bases from V and 10 bases from J, with 17 bases in between. CDR3 sequence: CASSLALGRGAEQFF. CDR3 sequence (DNA): TGCGCCAGCAGCTTGGCCTTGGGTCGGGGGGCCGAGCAGTTCTTC.

The rearrangement links TRBV7-8 to TRBJ2-1; 10 nucleotides agree with TRBD2. Per germline, CDR1 SGHVS and CDR2 FQNEAQ. The J segment lost 4 bases and the V segment lost 5 bases, leaving 8 bases of the junction unmatched. The CDR3 contains 16 residues. As DNA, the CDR3 is TGTGCCAGCAGCCCTCCGACTAGCGGGCAATACAATGAGCAGTTCTTC. Protein: CASSPPTSGQYNEQFF. Supplemented by reference TRBV7-8 and TRBJ2-1, the full variable domain reads GAGVSQSPRYKVAKRGQDVALRCDPISGHVSLFWYQQALGQGPEFLTYFQNEAQLDKSGLPSDRFFAERPEGSVSTLKIQRTQQEDSAVYLCASSPPTSGQYNEQFFGPGTRLTVL.

This clonotype was counted only a few times. This chain uses TRBV5-1 with TRBJ2-1; 9 nucleotides agree with TRBD1. Germline V gene lookup returns CDR1 SGHRS and CDR2 YFSETQ. The CDR3 loop spans 14 amino acids. V gave up 4 bases and J gave up 8 bases; unmatched junction bases: 7. Here the CDR3 reads CASSAGTGKDEQFF. The CDR3 DNA is TGCGCCAGCAGCGCCGGGACAGGGAAGGATGAGCAGTTCTTC.

This clonotype was seen repeatedly, ten times or more. This rearrangement joins TRBV11-2 to TRBJ1-6, with 7 nucleotides matching TRBD1. CDR3 length equals 16 residues. Germline lookup yields CDR1 SGHAT and CDR2 FQNNGV. V lost 5 bases, J lost 8 bases, and 12 bases stayed unmatched. For the CDR3, the DNA is TGTGCCAGCAGCCTATCCGGGACAGTCAGGGATTCACCCCTCCACTTT. It translates to CASSLSGTVRDSPLHF.

Worth noting for this clonotype: With a much larger clone just one base away, this may be a read error. The chain combines TRBV5-1 with TRBJ2-1; D unclear. Between the trimmed V and J ends, which lost 0 bases and 9 bases, there was a span of 10 bases. This CDR3 comprises 13 residues. Germline values: CDR1 SGHRS, CDR2 YFSETQ. CDR3 residues: CASSLVSTGEQFF. DNA for the CDR3: TGCGCCAGCAGCTTGGTATCAACGGGTGAGCAGTTCTTC.

The chain employs TRBV28 and TRBJ2-7; 11 bases match TRBD2. After removal of 7 bases from V and 0 bases from J, the junction contained 8 bases not matched to a gene. CDR3 size: 16 residues. CDR1 is MDHEN and CDR2 is SYDVKM in the germline V gene. DNA of the CDR3: TGTGCCAGCACCATAAGGGGGACTAGCGGCTCCTACGAGCAGTACTTC. Translation gives CASTIRGTSGSYEQYF.

There are a few counts of this clonotype. This chain links TRBV15 with TRBJ2-3, with TRBD2 matching 9 bases. Trimming removed 4 bases from V and 6 bases from J; junction bases left unmatched: 11. CDR3 size: 16 residues. From germline, CDR1 is LNHNV and CDR2 YYDKDF (reference sequence). The DNA for the CDR3 is TGTGCCACCAGCAAGATAGCGGGAGATGGGGCTGATACGCAGTATTTT. Translated, it gives CATSKIAGDGADTQYF.

This chain uses TRBV6-2 or TRBV6-3 with TRBJ1-2, with D perhaps TRBD1 (6 bases). CDR1 is MNHEY and CDR2 is SVGEGT in the germline V gene. The CDR3 is 12 residues long. Trimming stripped 7 bases from V and 3 bases from J, with 9 bases between. The CDR3 nucleotides are TGTGCCAGCACGACAGGCCACTATGGCTACACCTTC. This gives the protein CASTTGHYGYTF.

The rearrangement uses TRBV10-3 and TRBJ2-3, with 9 bases matching TRBD1. In germline, CDR1 is ENHRY, CDR2 SYGVKD. CDR3 length equals 14 residues. J lost 6 bases, V lost 4 bases, and 5 bases had no gene match. In DNA form, the CDR3 reads TGTGCCATCAGTGTGGCGACAGGGGGGGATACGCAGTATTTT. Its protein is CAISVATGGDTQYF.